This is a list of T cell receptor beta chains from one sample in a study of T cells after posttransplantation cyclophosphamide. Profiled with immunoSEQ multiplex PCR; TCRdb holds only in-frame clones, not every one. The data hold some 34,000 clones, with around 80% observed a single time. Specimen: CD4+ T cells sorted from blood, collected roughly 2,000 days after a stem cell transplant with posttransplant cyclophosphamide. Receptor source: a female patient aged 40-50 years who received an allogeneic stem cell transplant from a related donor, was CMV-positive, and had no GVHD. Some T cells may be transferred from the graft donor. CDR3s include the opening cysteine and the closing phenylalanine or tryptophan. D genes are given only for firm matches. Size is stated for part of the rows, as once, few or many counts, or as a class when the clone is expanded.

>TRBJ1-5|.|TRBV27|.
CASDRSFSNQPQHF
TGTGCCAGCGACAGGTCCTTTAGCAATCAGCCCCAGCATTTT
>TRBJ2-5|few|TRBV11-3|TRBD1
CASSLGAPDRRQETQYF
TGTGCCAGCAGCTTAGGAGCCCCGGACAGGCGGCAAGAGACCCAGTACTTC
>TRBJ2-3|few|TRBV7-9|.
CASSPLTGEERQYF
TGTGCCAGCAGCCCTTTAACAGGGGAGGAAAGGCAGTATTTT
>TRBJ1-6|.|TRBV19|.
CASSPRQNSPLHF
TGTGCCAGTAGTCCGAGACAGAATTCACCCCTCCACTTT
>TRBJ2-5|.|TRBV9|.
CASSALGVGQETQYF
TGTGCCAGCAGCGCTCTAGGGGTGGGTCAAGAGACCCAGTACTTC
>TRBJ2-1|.|TRBV27|TRBD2
CASRAAGATYNEQFF
TGTGCCAGCAGGGCAGCGGGGGCCACGTACAATGAGCAGTTCTTC
>TRBJ2-7|.|TRBV7-3|.
CASSLTGGYEQYF
TGTGCCAGCAGCTTAACAGGGGGCTACGAGCAGTACTTC
>TRBJ2-1|.|TRBV28|TRBD1
CASSLSGGRDEQFF
TGTGCCAGCAGTTTGTCAGGGGGCAGGGATGAGCAGTTCTTC
>TRBJ1-1|.|TRBV20-1|.
CSARETGEAFF
TGCAGTGCTAGGGAAACAGGTGAAGCTTTCTTT
>TRBJ2-2|many|TRBV11-2|TRBD1
CASSLSTGGTGELFF
TGTGCCAGCAGCCTATCGACAGGGGGCACCGGGGAGCTGTTTTTT
>TRBJ2-5|.|TRBV18|.
CASSPPRTVQETQYF
TGTGCCAGCTCACCACCCAGGACAGTCCAAGAGACCCAGTACTTC
>TRBJ2-1|.|TRBV18|TRBD2
CASSPRTSGGVSSYNEQFF
TGTGCCAGCTCACCCAGGACTAGCGGGGGAGTCAGCTCCTACAATGAGCAGTTCTTC
>TRBJ2-1|.|TRBV19|TRBD2
CASSRGGTYNEQFF
TGTGCCAGTAGCCGGGGGGGCACCTACAATGAGCAGTTCTTC
>TRBJ2-7|few|TRBV19|.
CASNGQAGGEQYF
TGTGCCAGTAACGGACAGGCGGGGGGCGAGCAGTACTTC
>TRBJ1-5|.|TRBV27|.
CASSLTQGYQPQHF
TGTGCCAGCAGTTTAACCCAGGGCTATCAGCCCCAGCATTTT
>TRBJ2-7|.|TRBV19|.
CASRKQGIDEQYF
TGTGCCAGTAGGAAACAGGGTATTGACGAGCAGTACTTC
>TRBJ2-2|.|TRBV19|.
CASSILEVGELFF
TGTGCCAGTAGTATCTTGGAGGTGGGGGAGCTGTTTTTT
>TRBJ2-3|.|TRBV19|TRBD2
CASRGMSRTSGNTDTQYF
TGTGCCAGTAGGGGGATGAGCCGGACTAGCGGGAATACAGATACGCAGTATTTT
>TRBJ2-2|.|TRBV5-1|TRBD2
CASSWGGSTGELFF
TGCGCCAGCAGCTGGGGGGGGAGCACCGGGGAGCTGTTTTTT
>TRBJ1-5|.|TRBV6-1|TRBD1
CASSDPGTGTFRQPQHF
TGTGCCAGCAGTGACCCCGGGACAGGGACCTTCAGGCAGCCCCAGCATTTT
>TRBJ1-6|.|TRBV4-3|TRBD1
CASSKTGGESPLHF
TGCGCCAGCAGTAAGACAGGGGGTGAATCACCCCTCCACTTT
>TRBJ2-7|.|TRBV7-3|TRBD2
CASSLTGGVRVHHEQYF
TGTGCCAGCAGCTTAACCGGGGGGGTCAGGGTGCACCACGAGCAGTACTTC
>TRBJ1-2|few|TRBV27|.
CASSEQGGYGYTF
TGTGCCAGCAGTGAGCAGGGCGGCTATGGCTACACCTTC
>TRBJ1-2|once|TRBV19|TRBD1
CASSPSRQGGRFYGYTF
TGTGCCAGTAGTCCCTCCCGACAGGGTGGTCGCTTCTATGGCTACACCTTC
>TRBJ1-3|few|TRBV7-2|.
CASSLERNTIYF
TGTGCCAGCAGCTTAGAGCGAAACACCATATATTTT
>TRBJ2-3|few|TRBV11-3|.
CASSWGGTDTQYF
TGTGCCAGCAGCTGGGGGGGCACAGATACGCAGTATTTT